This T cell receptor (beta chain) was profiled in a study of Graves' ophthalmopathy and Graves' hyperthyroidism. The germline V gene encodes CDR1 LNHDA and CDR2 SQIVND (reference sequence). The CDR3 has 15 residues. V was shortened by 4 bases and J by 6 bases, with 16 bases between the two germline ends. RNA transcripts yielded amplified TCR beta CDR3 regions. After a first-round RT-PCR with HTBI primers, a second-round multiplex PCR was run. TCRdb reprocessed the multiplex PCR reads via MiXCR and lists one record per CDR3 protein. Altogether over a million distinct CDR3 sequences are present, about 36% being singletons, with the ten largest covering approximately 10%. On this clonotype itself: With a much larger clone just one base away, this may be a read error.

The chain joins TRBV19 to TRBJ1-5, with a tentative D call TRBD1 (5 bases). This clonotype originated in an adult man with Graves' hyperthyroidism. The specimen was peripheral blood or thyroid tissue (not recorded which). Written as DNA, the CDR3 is TGTGCCAGTAGTACGGACACTCCGGGGGGTCAGCCCCAGCATTTT. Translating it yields CASSTDTPGGQPQHF.